This TCR beta chain was sequenced for a study of T cell responses to AZD1222 COVID-19 vaccine. The table came from immunoSEQ multiplex PCR; TCRdb's copy has only in-frame clones and leaves some out. The sample holds 85,000 to 120,000 clones, 84% seen once. Trimming removed 4 bases at V and 8 bases at J, with 17 bases between. The CDR3 consists of 14 residues. Germline V gene sequence: CDR1 SQVTM, CDR2 ANQGSEA. The origin of this receptor is an adult in good health. This chain connects TRBV29-1 to TRBJ1-4; no reliable D call. The sequences come from peripheral blood, collected on day 0 of AZD1222 vaccination. In nucleotides, the CDR3 is TGCAGCGTTGCTTTTGAGACTTCGAGCGAAAAACTGTTTTTT. It translates to CSVAFETSSEKLFF.